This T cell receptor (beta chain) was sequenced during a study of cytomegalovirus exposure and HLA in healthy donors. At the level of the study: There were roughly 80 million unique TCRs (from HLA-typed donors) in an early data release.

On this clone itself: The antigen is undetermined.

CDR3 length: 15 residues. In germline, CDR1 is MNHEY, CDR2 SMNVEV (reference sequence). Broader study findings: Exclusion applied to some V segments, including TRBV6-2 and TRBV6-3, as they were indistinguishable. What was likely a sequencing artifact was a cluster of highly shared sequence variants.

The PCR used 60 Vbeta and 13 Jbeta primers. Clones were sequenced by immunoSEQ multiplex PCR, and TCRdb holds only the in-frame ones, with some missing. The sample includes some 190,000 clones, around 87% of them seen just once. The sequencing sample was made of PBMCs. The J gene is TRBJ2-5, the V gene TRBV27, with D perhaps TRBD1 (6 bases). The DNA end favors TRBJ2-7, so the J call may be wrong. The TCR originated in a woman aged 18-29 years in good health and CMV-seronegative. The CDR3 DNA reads TGTGCCAGCAGCCTACGCCTCAGGGGTTTATACGAGCAGTACTTC. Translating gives CASSLRLRGLYEQYF.